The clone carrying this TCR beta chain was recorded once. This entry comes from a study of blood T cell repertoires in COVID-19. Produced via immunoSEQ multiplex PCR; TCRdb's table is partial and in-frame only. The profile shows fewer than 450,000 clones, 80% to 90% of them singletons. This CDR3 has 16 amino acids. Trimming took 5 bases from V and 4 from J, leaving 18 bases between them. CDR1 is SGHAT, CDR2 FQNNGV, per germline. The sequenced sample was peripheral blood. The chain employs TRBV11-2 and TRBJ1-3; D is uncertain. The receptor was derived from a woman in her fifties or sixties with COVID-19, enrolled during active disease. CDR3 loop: CASSPTTGIRGNTIYF. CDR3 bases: TGTGCCAGCAGCCCTACCACCGGGATTAGAGGAAACACCATATATTTT. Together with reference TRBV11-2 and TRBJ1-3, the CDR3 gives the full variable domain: EAGVAQSPRYKIIEKRQSVAFWCNPISGHATLYWYQQILGQGPKLLIQFQNNGVVDDSQLPKDRFSAERLKGVDSTLKIQPAKLEDSAVYLCASSPTTGIRGNTIYFGEGSWLTVV.